Following are 20 T cell receptor beta chains from one sample sequenced in a study of T cells in Graves' hyperthyroidism and ophthalmopathy. What was amplified from RNA transcripts were TCR beta CDR3 regions. TCR CDR3 regions were first amplified by RT-PCR with HTBI primers. TCRdb analysed the multiplex PCR reads with MiXCR anew, one entry per CDR3 protein. The sample has 340,000 or so distinct CDR3 sequences; 15% to 20% are singletons. The sequencing sample was made of blood. These receptors were obtained from a woman aged 45-60 years with Graves' hyperthyroidism.

CDR3 residues: CSVVGLISYEQYF. DNA of the CDR3: TGCAGCGTTGTCGGCCTGATCTCCTACGAGCAGTACTTC. The V call is TRBV29-1, the J call TRBJ2-7; D is unresolved. With 4 bases removed from V and 0 bases from J, the gap between germline ends came to 10 bases. Per germline, CDR1 SQVTM and CDR2 ANQGSEA. The CDR3 length is 13 residues.

This clonotype was observed many times. This chain uses TRBV18 with TRBJ2-7, with TRBD2 identical over 12 bases. CDR3 length: 15 residues. Germline trimming cut 11 bases from V and 5 bases from J; bases unmatched to any gene: 13. Germline CDR1 reads KGHSH; CDR2 reads LQKENI. The CDR3 reads CAPRPSGGAVNEQYV. As DNA, the CDR3 is TGTGCCCCCCGCCCTAGCGGGGGGGCCGTAAACGAGCAGTACGTC.

This clonotype appeared many times. The V call is TRBV11-2, the J call TRBJ2-2, with D hard to call. The ends were cut back, 7 bases at V and 4 bases at J, with 7 bases in the middle. This CDR3 region has 12 residues. Looked up from germline, CDR1 is SGHAT and CDR2 is FQNNGV. In nucleotides, the CDR3 is TGTGCCAGCACCACTTCCACCGGGGAGCTGTTTTTT. It specifies CASTTSTGELFF.

Details on this clonotype: This could be a read error, since a much larger clone is one nucleotide away. Here the CDR3 reads CATNRDLGAGGDNEQFF. The CDR3 bases are TGTGCCACCAACAGAGATCTCGGAGCGGGGGGTGACAATGAGCAGTTCTTC. The J gene is TRBJ2-1, the V gene TRBV15; 9 bases map to TRBD2. CDR1 and CDR2 (germline): LNHNV, YYDKDF (reference sequence). This CDR3 is built from 17 residues.

In its sample, this clonotype was seen many times. CDR3 coding DNA: TGTGCCAGCAGTCCCCCGGGACATTCCTACGAGCAGTACTTC. Protein: CASSPPGHSYEQYF. The chain uses TRBV28 and TRBJ2-7, with D possibly TRBD1 on 6 matching bases. Germline CDR1 reads MDHEN; CDR2 reads SYDVKM. This CDR3 contains 14 residues. V lost 5 bases and J lost 1, with 12 bases in between.

The rearrangement joins TRBV7-8 to TRBJ2-7; unclear D gene. The germline V gene has CDR1 SGHVS and CDR2 FQNEAQ. The CDR3 is 14 residues long. Between the trimmed V and J ends, which lost 4 bases and 2 bases, there was a span of 12 bases. This CDR3 is CASSSFLSPYEQYV. DNA for the CDR3: TGTGCCAGCAGCTCCTTCCTATCCCCCTACGAGCAGTACGTC.

This clonotype came up a few times. The V gene is TRBV6-2 or TRBV6-3, the J gene TRBJ2-1; TRBD2 aligns across 8 bases. The CDR3 is made up of 15 amino acids. Trimming removed 0 bases from V and 6 bases from J; junction bases left unmatched: 4. CDR1 and CDR2 (germline): MNHEY, SVGEGT. CDR3 sequence reads: CASSYSSGGGNEQFF. CDR3 coding DNA: TGTGCCAGCAGTTACTCGTCGGGAGGGGGCAATGAGCAGTTCTTC.

There are a few counts of this clonotype. The chain employs TRBV28 and TRBJ2-5; D is uncertain. Trimming took off 0 bases at V and 4 bases at J, with 3 bases between the two ends. Germline lookup yields CDR1 MDHEN and CDR2 SYDVKM. This CDR3 spans 12 amino acids. CDR3 in DNA: TGTGCCAGCAGTTTATGGAGAGAGACCCAGTACTTC. This translates into CASSLWRETQYF. Drawing the rest from reference TRBV28 and TRBJ2-5, the complete variable domain is DVKVTQSSRYLVKRTGEKVFLECVQDMDHENMFWYRQDPGLGLRLIYFSYDVKMKEKGDIPEGYSVSREKKERFSLILESASTNQTSMYLCASSLWRETQYFGPGTRLLVL.

Many counts were recorded for this clonotype. The DNA for the CDR3 is TGTGCCAGCAGCGGACATATGAACACTGAAGCTTTCTTT. Amino acids: CASSGHMNTEAFF. This chain uses TRBV6-1 with TRBJ1-1; maybe TRBD1 (5 bases). CDR3 size: 13 residues. CDR1 is MNHNS, CDR2 SASEGT, per germline. V was shortened by 6 bases and J by 0 bases, with 8 bases between the two germline ends.

This CDR3 reads CASSFLAGAAGELFF. The CDR3 bases are TGTGCCAGCAGTTTCCTAGCGGGAGCAGCCGGGGAGCTGTTTTTT. The chain combines TRBV27 with TRBJ2-2, with TRBD2 matching 10 bases. The CDR3 contains 15 residues. Germline lookup yields CDR1 MNHEY and CDR2 SMNVEV (reference sequence). J was trimmed by 6 bases and V by 3 bases; bases with no gene match: 4.

The chain combines TRBV5-1 with TRBJ1-2; 7 nucleotides line up with TRBD1. This CDR3 comprises 15 residues. The V and J ends lost 4 bases and 8 bases, in that order; junction bases with no gene match: 14. CDR1 SGHRS and CDR2 YFSETQ come from the germline V gene. This CDR3 is CASSEETGTIYGYTF. CDR3 DNA: TGCGCCAGCAGCGAGGAGACAGGGACTATATACGGCTACACCTTC. The full variable domain, with the rest looked up from reference TRBV5-1 and TRBJ1-2, is KAGVTQTPRYLIKTRGQQVTLSCSPISGHRSVSWYQQTPGQGLQFLFEYFSETQRNKGNFPGRFSGRQFSNSRSEMNVSTLELGDSALYLCASSEETGTIYGYTFGSGTRLTVV.

As regards this clonotype: The junction does not match germline at one end; this may be a read error. The chain uses TRBV9 and TRBJ2-1; TRBD2 matches 12 bases. The CDR3 length is 18 residues. The germline V gene encodes CDR1 SGDLS and CDR2 YYNGEE. DNA for the CDR3: TGTGCCGGCAGCGTAGGTTTTCTAGCGGGAGGGCCTTACAATGAGCAGTTCTTC. It translates to CAGSVGFLAGGPYNEQFF.

The table lists this clonotype with a few counts. V gene TRBV7-2 combines with J gene TRBJ1-4; perhaps TRBD1 as D (5 bases). In germline, CDR1 is SGHTA, CDR2 FQGNSA. V lost 5 bases and J lost 2, with 15 bases in between. This CDR3 comprises 16 residues. The CDR3 DNA is TGTGCCAGCAGCCTCGGAGAAGGGGAGACTAATGAAAAACTGTTTTTT. Its translation: CASSLGEGETNEKLFF.

This clonotype was observed at least ten times. The chain joins TRBV11-2 to TRBJ1-1; D unresolved. This CDR3 has 14 residues. CDR1 SGHAT and CDR2 FQNNGV come from the germline V gene. Trimming took 5 bases from V and 3 from J, leaving 13 bases between them. CDR3 sequence reads: CASSAGSSDTEAFF. The CDR3, as DNA: TGTGCCAGCAGCGCTGGGTCATCCGACACTGAAGCTTTCTTT.

Ten or more counts support this clonotype. The chain joins TRBV11-1 to TRBJ1-1, with D possibly matching TRBD1 (6 bases). From germline, CDR1 is SGHAT and CDR2 FQDESV (reference sequence). Trimming took 5 bases from V and 0 from J, leaving 16 bases between them. The CDR3 contains 16 residues. This chain's CDR3 is CASSGGGGSLNTEAFF. The DNA for the CDR3 is TGTGCCAGCAGCGGAGGGGGAGGTAGCTTGAACACTGAAGCTTTCTTT.

This clonotype came up many times. The chain combines TRBV28 with TRBJ2-3; D gene uncertain. V lost 5 bases, J lost 2 bases, and 8 bases lay in between. There are 13 residues in the CDR3. Germline CDR1 is MDHEN and CDR2 is SYDVKM. The CDR3 sequence is CASSLGPTDTQYF. The DNA for the CDR3 is TGTGCCAGCAGTCTTGGACCCACAGATACGCAGTATTTT.

This chain's CDR3 is CSARLGFADTQYF. As DNA, the CDR3 is TGCAGTGCTAGATTGGGGTTCGCAGATACGCAGTATTTT. The chain links TRBV20-1 to TRBJ2-3; D is unresolved. The CDR3 extends over 13 amino acids. V lost 2 bases and J lost 4, with 10 bases in between. CDR1 and CDR2 (germline): DFQATT, SNEGSKA (reference sequence).

This chain joins TRBV3-1 and TRBJ2-3, with D uncertain. Between the trimmed V and J ends, which lost 1 base and 0 bases, there was a span of 11 bases. The CDR3 length is 16 residues. Per germline, CDR1 LGHDT and CDR2 YNNKEL (reference sequence). As DNA, the CDR3 is TGTGCCAGCAGCCAAGTAGCCTGGTTCAGCACAGATACGCAGTATTTT. Translating gives CASSQVAWFSTDTQYF.

Only a few counts were recorded for this clonotype. The chain joins TRBV5-6 to TRBJ2-1; 9 bases agree with TRBD2. The trim removed 5 bases at V and 0 bases at J, leaving 6 bases unmatched. This CDR3 has 16 residues. CDR1 is SGHDT and CDR2 is YYEEEE in the germline V gene. The CDR3 bases are TGTGCCAGCAGTGTAGCGGGGGACTCCTCCTACAATGAGCAGTTCTTC. Protein product: CASSVAGDSSYNEQFF.

The table lists this clonotype with many counts. V and J are TRBV3-1 and TRBJ1-4, with a weak D call TRBD1 (5 bases). Trimming took off 1 base at V and 8 bases at J, with 14 bases between the two ends. The CDR3 contains 15 residues. Looked up from germline, CDR1 is LGHDT and CDR2 is YNNKEL (reference sequence). The DNA for the CDR3 is TGTGCCAGCAGCCAAGCCGGGACCCAAGAGGAAAAACTGTTTTTT. This translates into CASSQAGTQEEKLFF.